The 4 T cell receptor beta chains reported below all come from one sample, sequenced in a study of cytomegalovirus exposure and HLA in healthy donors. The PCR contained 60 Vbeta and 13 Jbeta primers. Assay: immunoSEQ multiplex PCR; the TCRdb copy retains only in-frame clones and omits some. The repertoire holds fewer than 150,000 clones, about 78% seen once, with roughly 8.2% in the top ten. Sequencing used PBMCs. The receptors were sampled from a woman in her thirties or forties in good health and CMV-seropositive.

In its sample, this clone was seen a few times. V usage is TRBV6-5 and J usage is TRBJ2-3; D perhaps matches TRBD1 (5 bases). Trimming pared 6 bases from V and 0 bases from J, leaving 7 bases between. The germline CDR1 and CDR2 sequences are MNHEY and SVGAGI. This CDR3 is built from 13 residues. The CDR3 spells CASRRQSTDTQYF. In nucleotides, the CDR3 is TGTGCCAGCAGGCGACAGAGCACAGATACGCAGTATTTT.

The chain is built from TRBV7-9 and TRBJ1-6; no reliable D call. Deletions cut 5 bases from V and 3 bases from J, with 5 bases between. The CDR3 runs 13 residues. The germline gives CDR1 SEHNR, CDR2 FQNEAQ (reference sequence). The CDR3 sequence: CASSAGYNSPLHF. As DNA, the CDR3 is TGTGCCAGCAGCGCGGGCTATAATTCACCCCTCCACTTT.

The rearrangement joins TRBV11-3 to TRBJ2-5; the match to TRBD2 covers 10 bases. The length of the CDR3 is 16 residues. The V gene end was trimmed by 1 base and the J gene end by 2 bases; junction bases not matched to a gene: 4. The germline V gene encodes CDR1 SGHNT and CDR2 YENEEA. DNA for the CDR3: TGTGCCAGCAGCTTAGTGCTAGCGGGGGTACAAGAGACCCAGTACTTC. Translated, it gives CASSLVLAGVQETQYF.

The CDR3 sequence: CASTGLVNTEAFF. The DNA of the CDR3 is TGTGCCAGCACTGGGCTCGTGAACACTGAAGCTTTCTTT. The rearrangement uses TRBV9 and TRBJ1-1; D remains unclear. V was trimmed by 6 bases and J by 0 bases, leaving 9 bases between them. The V gene's germline CDR1 is SGDLS and CDR2 YYNGEE. This CDR3 is built from 13 residues.